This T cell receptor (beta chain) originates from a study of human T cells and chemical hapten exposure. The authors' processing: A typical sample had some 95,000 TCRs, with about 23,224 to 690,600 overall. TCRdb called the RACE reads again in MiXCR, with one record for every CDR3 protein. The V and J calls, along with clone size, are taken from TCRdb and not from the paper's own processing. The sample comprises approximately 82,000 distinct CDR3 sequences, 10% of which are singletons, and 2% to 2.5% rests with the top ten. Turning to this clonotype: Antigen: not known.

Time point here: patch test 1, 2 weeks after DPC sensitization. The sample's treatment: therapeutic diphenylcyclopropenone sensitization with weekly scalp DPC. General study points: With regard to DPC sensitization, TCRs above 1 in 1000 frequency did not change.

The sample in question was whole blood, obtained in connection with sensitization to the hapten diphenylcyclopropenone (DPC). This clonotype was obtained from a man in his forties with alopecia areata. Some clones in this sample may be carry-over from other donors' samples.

CDR3 in DNA: TGTGCCAGCTCACCTGGACAGGGATTGGATTCACCCCTCCACTTT. It translates to CASSPGQGLDSPLHF. The rearrangement links TRBV18 to TRBJ1-6, with 8 bases fitting TRBD1. The V segment lost 3 bases and the J segment 8 bases; nucleotides outside the gene matches: 6. There are 15 residues in the CDR3. Germline V gene sequence: CDR1 KGHSH, CDR2 LQKENI.